This T cell receptor beta chain was identified during a study of control samples from healthy donors and cancer patients. This CDR3 contains 15 residues. V shed 4 bases and J shed 1 base, with 13 bases lying between them. The germline V gene encodes CDR1 MNHNY and CDR2 SVGAGI (reference sequence). Profiling relied on immunoSEQ multiplex PCR, and the TCRdb table lists in-frame clones only, not all of them. The sample shows approximately 150,000 clones, approximately 94% of them seen only once. This chain links TRBV6-6 with TRBJ1-1; D perhaps matches TRBD1 (6 bases). The sequencing sample was made of blood. The TCR originated in a man in his forties in good health. This CDR3 reads CASSSTGWTNTEAFF. DNA for the CDR3: TGTGCCAGCAGTTCCACAGGGTGGACGAACACTGAAGCTTTCTTT.